Each of the 11 T cell receptor beta chains below was sequenced from the same sample in a study of T cell repertoires in cytomegalovirus infection. For these receptors, no antigen is known. TCRdb redid the calling of the reads with MiXCR, one entry per CDR3 protein. The table includes 750,000 to 950,000 distinct CDR3 sequences, approximately 32% detected once. Sequencing used cultured CD8+ T cells from PBMCs, obtained from culture after CMV antigen stimulation. The receptor source for this set is a human donor in good health (CMV status not recorded). Some clones in this sample may be carry-over from other donors' samples.

This clonotype was recorded a few times. The chain joins TRBV7-9 to TRBJ2-7; D may be TRBD1 (5 bases). This CDR3 spans 16 amino acids. The V and J ends lost 4 bases and 0 bases respectively, with 16 bases between them. Germline V gene data show CDR1 as SEHNR and CDR2 as FQNEAQ (reference sequence). Written as DNA, the CDR3 is TGTGCCAGCAGCTCCCCGTCACAGGTCGTCTCCTACGAGCAGTACTTC. Its translation: CASSSPSQVVSYEQYF.

This clonotype was seen more than once but under ten times. V is TRBV19 and J is TRBJ1-1, with 9 bases matching TRBD1. The CDR3 has 16 residues. Trimming cost V 5 bases and J 5 bases; bases outside gene matches: 12. Germline loops: CDR1 LNHDA, CDR2 SQIVND (reference sequence). The CDR3 loop reads CASSDTNRGRRTEAFF. CDR3 nucleotides: TGTGCCAGTAGTGACACCAACAGGGGGCGGAGAACTGAAGCTTTCTTT.

This clonotype was counted at least ten times. The V call is TRBV4-1, the J call TRBJ2-3, with D tentatively TRBD2 (6 bases). The CDR3 runs to 17 residues. V dropped 2 bases and J dropped 2 bases, with 17 bases sitting between them. Germline V CDR1 and CDR2: MGHRA, YSYEKL. The CDR3 region is CASSQLGGGAFTDTQYF. The CDR3, as DNA: TGCGCCAGCAGCCAACTGGGTGGCGGGGCCTTCACAGATACGCAGTATTTT.

This clonotype was detected a few times. The rearrangement links TRBV4-1 to TRBJ1-2; a weak D match, TRBD1 (5 bases). CDR1 and CDR2 from the germline V gene are MGHRA and YSYEKL. The CDR3 totals 16 residues. Trimming stripped 1 base from V and 5 bases from J, with 17 bases between. As DNA, the CDR3 is TGCGCCAGCAGCCAAGTGGGGACTCTTGACAGATATGGCTACACCTTC. This gives the protein CASSQVGTLDRYGYTF.

This clonotype showed up many times. The V and J genes are TRBV7-2 and TRBJ1-3, with a weak D call TRBD1 (5 bases). CDR3 length: 14 amino acids. Per the germline V gene, CDR1 is SGHTA and CDR2 is FQGNSA. The germline V and J ends were trimmed by 3 bases and 2 bases, with 8 bases remaining between them. The DNA for the CDR3 is TGTGCCAGCAGCTTCGACAGCACTGGAAACACCATATATTTT. It yields the protein CASSFDSTGNTIYF.

This chain joins TRBV4-1 and TRBJ2-1; D perhaps matches TRBD2 (5 bases). The V end lost 8 bases, the J end lost 7 bases, and 12 bases lay between the germline ends. The germline gives CDR1 MGHRA, CDR2 YSYEKL. The CDR3 runs 12 residues. The DNA for the CDR3 is TGCGCCAGCGCAATACCGGGGAATGAGCAGTTCTTC. Its translation is CASAIPGNEQFF.

The sample holds many counts of this clonotype. The J gene is TRBJ2-2, the V gene TRBV7-2; either TRBD1 or TRBD2 may fit D (5 bases each). The CDR3 extends over 14 amino acids. The germline gives CDR1 SGHTA, CDR2 FQGNSA. Trimming took off 5 bases at V and 5 bases at J, with 12 bases between the two ends. For the CDR3, the DNA is TGTGCCAGCAGCCCTCCGGGACGGACCGGGGAGCTGTTTTTT. Protein sequence: CASSPPGRTGELFF.

Only a few counts were recorded for this clonotype. The V gene is TRBV12-3 or TRBV12-4, the J gene TRBJ2-3; perhaps D is TRBD1 or TRBD2 (5 bases each). The CDR3 covers 19 residues. V dropped 4 bases and J dropped 2 bases, with 25 bases sitting between them. CDR3 in amino acids: CASSYVARLGAGFTDTQYF. CDR3 bases: TGTGCCAGCAGTTATGTGGCCCGCCTCGGGGCAGGCTTCACAGATACGCAGTATTTT.

The rearrangement uses TRBV29-1 and TRBJ1-3, with D possibly matching TRBD1 (6 bases). The germline gives CDR1 SQVTM, CDR2 ANQGSEA. With 8 bases removed from V and 3 bases from J, the gap between germline ends came to 20 bases. This CDR3 has 15 amino acids. The CDR3: CSIRGAQGYGNTIYF. For the CDR3, the DNA is TGCAGCATCCGGGGGGCACAAGGATATGGAAACACCATATATTTT.

There are a few counts of this clonotype. The chain has TRBV12-3 or TRBV12-4 and TRBJ2-7; 7 bases agree with TRBD2. The CDR3 covers 15 residues. V trimming: 7 bases; J trimming: 3 bases; junction bases outside the gene matches: 12. CDR3 DNA sequence: TGTGCCAGCACTTACCTGCCGGGACTACTCTACGAGCAGTACTTC. Protein product: CASTYLPGLLYEQYF.

This clonotype was counted a few times. J is TRBJ1-5 and V is TRBV7-6; no reliable D call. Germline CDR1 and CDR2: SGHVS and FNYEAQ. The CDR3 spans 14 residues. The ends were cut back, 5 bases at V and 9 bases at J, with 17 bases in the middle. The CDR3 DNA reads as TGTGCCAGCAGCCAAGGTAGATTTCGATGGCCCCAGCATTTT. It is translated as CASSQGRFRWPQHF.